This T cell receptor beta chain emerged from a study of cytomegalovirus exposure and HLA in healthy donors. The study's findings and limits: The Asian-associated ancestry cluster reportedly had fewer N-insertions than the approximately 670-donor mean in a later analysis. The study labeled around 160 TCR beta chains cytomegalovirus-associated.

Healthy bone marrow donors made up the donors. V gave up 1 base and J gave up 8 bases, with 14 bases separating them. The germline V gene encodes CDR1 GTSNPN and CDR2 SVGIG (reference sequence). The CDR3 is made up of 13 amino acids. This PCR relied on a set of 60 Vbeta primers and 13 Jbeta primers. Profiling relied on immunoSEQ multiplex PCR, and the TCRdb table lists in-frame clones only, not all of them. The sample carries about 190,000 clones, over 60% recorded once. This clone occurred a few times. Its matching antigen is unknown. The V and J genes are TRBV30 and TRBJ1-2; possible D gene TRBD1, 5 bases. The sequencing input was PBMCs. The clonotype comes from a man under 40 in good health and CMV-seropositive. The CDR3 sequence: CAWSEGGVSGYTF. The CDR3 bases are TGTGCCTGGAGTGAGGGAGGGGTAAGCGGCTACACCTTC.